What follows describes a single TCR beta chain. Its antigen is not identified. Sample time point: pretreatment peripheral blood. Germline V lookup: CDR1 LNHDA, CDR2 SQIVND (reference sequence). The V and J ends lost 5 bases and 4 bases respectively, with 14 bases between them. This CDR3 has 15 residues. These data are taken from a study of PD-L1 blockade in urothelial cancer. Study results and limitations: Below-median TCR clonality that was measured in pretreatment blood predicted better survival.

Synthetic TCR analog templates were spiked into each PCR. This table comes from immunoSEQ multiplex PCR, and its TCRdb copy is limited to in-frame clones, with some not included. The sample carries 85,000 to 100,000 clones, 87% recorded once. This receptor was obtained from a man aged 60 to 75 with urothelial cancer. The chain employs TRBV19 and TRBJ1-4; maybe TRBD1 (6 bases). The starting material was PBMCs, obtained around atezolizumab (anti-PD-L1) treatment. This CDR3 is CASSLPDSHNEKLFF. Here the CDR3 DNA reads TGTGCCAGTAGTCTCCCGGACAGCCATAATGAAAAACTGTTTTTT.